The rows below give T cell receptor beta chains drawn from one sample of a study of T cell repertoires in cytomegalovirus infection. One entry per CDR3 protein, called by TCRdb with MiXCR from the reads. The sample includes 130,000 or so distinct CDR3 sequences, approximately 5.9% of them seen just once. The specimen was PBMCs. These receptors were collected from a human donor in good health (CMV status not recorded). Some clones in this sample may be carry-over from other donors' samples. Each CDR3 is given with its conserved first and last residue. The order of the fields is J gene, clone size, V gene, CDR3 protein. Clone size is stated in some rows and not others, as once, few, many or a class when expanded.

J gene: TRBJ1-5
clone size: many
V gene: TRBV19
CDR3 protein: CASSRQGNQPQHF

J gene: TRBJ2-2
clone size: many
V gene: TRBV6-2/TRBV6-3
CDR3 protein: CASSYPPDTGELFF

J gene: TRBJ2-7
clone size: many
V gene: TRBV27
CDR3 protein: CASMPGGSYEQYF

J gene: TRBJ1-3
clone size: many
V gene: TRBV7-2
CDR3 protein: CASSFFWDGGGGNTIYF

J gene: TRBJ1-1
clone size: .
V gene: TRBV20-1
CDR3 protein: CSARGVGAEAFF

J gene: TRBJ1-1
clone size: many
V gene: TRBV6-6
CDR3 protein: CASSYVQGGEAFF

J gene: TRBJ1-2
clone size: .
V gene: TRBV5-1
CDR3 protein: CASSLAGDSFYGYTF

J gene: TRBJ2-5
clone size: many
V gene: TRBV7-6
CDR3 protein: CASSSPPEKETQYF

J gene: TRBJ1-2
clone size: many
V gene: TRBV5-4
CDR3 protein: CASSLNRGQDGYTF

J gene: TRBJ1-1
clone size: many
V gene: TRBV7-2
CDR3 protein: CASSGISLYTEAFF

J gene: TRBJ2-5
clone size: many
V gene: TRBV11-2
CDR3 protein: CASSFGGTGKETQYF

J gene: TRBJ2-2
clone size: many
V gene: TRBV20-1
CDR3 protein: CSASGPGIKGELFF

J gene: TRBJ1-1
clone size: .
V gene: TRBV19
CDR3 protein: CASSIAVIRGEAFF

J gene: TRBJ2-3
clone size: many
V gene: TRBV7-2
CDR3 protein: CASSLAATAMSTDTQYF

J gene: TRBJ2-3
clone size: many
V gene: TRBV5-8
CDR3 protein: CASSLEIAGPSTDTQYF

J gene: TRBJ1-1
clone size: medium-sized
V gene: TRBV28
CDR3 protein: CASSPEVVNTEAFF